These 30 T cell receptor beta chains came from one sample sequenced in a study of early T cells in non-severe SARS-CoV-2 infection. TCRdb ran MiXCR on the 5' RACE reads and lists one entry per CDR3 protein. This sample has about 22,000 distinct CDR3 sequences, with 4.7% found just once. The sample was whole blood. All receptors derive from an adult who was a healthcare worker with PCR-confirmed SARS-CoV-2 infection or an uninfected control (not recorded which).

This clonotype has a handful of counts. The chain joins TRBV7-6 to TRBJ1-1, with D possibly being TRBD1 (5 bases). From germline, CDR1 is SGHVS and CDR2 FNYEAQ. Trimming pared 5 bases from V and 1 base from J, leaving 14 bases between. The CDR3 has 15 amino acids. In nucleotides, the CDR3 is TGTGCCAGCAGCCAAATCCAGGGCAGGAACACTGAAGCTTTCTTT. Translating it yields CASSQIQGRNTEAFF.

Regarding this clonotype: A read error may be the cause here, since a much bigger clone is one base away. The rearrangement links TRBV7-2 to TRBJ2-7; TRBD1 is a possible D gene (5 bases). CDR1 SGHTA and CDR2 FQGNSA come from the germline V gene. CDR3 length: 15 residues. V gave up 4 bases and J gave up 3 bases, with 16 bases separating them. The CDR3 region is CASSSDRGIIYEQYF. The CDR3 bases are TGTGCCAGCAGCTCAGATAGGGGAATCATCTACGAGCAGTACTTC.

Points on this clonotype: With a much larger clone just one base away, this may be a read error. The chain couples TRBV20-1 to TRBJ2-5, with D uncertain. Germline CDR1 DFQATT, CDR2 SNEGSKA (reference sequence). The CDR3 contains 15 residues. V lost 0 bases, J lost 5 bases, and 16 bases lay in between. CDR3 sequence reads: CSARDLMDECETQYF. The CDR3 DNA sequence: TGCAGTGCTAGAGATCTTATGGACGAATGCGAGACCCAGTACTTC.

The table lists this clonotype with a few counts. V gene TRBV19 combines with J gene TRBJ2-7, with 11 bases matching TRBD2. This CDR3 has 14 amino acids. Per the germline V gene, CDR1 is LNHDA and CDR2 is SQIVND (reference sequence). V was clipped by 5 bases and J by 4 bases; unmatched bases: 4. CDR3 DNA: TGTGCCAGTAGTTCGGGACTAGCGGAATACGAGCAGTACTTC. Amino acid sequence: CASSSGLAEYEQYF.

V gene TRBV2 combines with J gene TRBJ1-1; unclear D gene. Germline V gives CDR1 SNHLY, CDR2 FYNNEI. V lost 6 bases, J lost 5 bases, and 16 bases lay in between. CDR3 length: 14 amino acids. The CDR3 region is CASRGEGLRTEAFF. In DNA form, the CDR3 reads TGTGCCAGCAGGGGCGAGGGATTGAGGACTGAAGCTTTCTTT. Complete variable domain (other parts from reference TRBV2 and TRBJ1-1): EPEVTQTPSHQVTQMGQEVILRCVPISNHLYFYWYRQILGQKVEFLVSFYNNEISEKSEIFDDQFSVERPDGSNFTLKIRSTKLEDSAMYFCASRGEGLRTEAFFGQGTRLTVV.

This clonotype was counted ten times or more. This rearrangement joins TRBV4-1 to TRBJ2-4, with 7 bases matching TRBD1. The CDR3 has 20 residues. V trimming: 0 bases; J trimming: 5 bases; junction bases outside the gene matches: 19. The germline V gene encodes CDR1 MGHRA and CDR2 YSYEKL. CDR3 in amino acids: CASSQENRGRLNSGENIQYF. The DNA for the CDR3 is TGCGCCAGCAGCCAAGAGAACAGGGGTAGGCTTAACTCTGGAGAAAACATTCAGTACTTC.

The gene calls are TRBV2 and TRBJ1-5; the D is unclear. Germline CDR1 and CDR2: SNHLY and FYNNEI. The CDR3 length is 15 residues. V was clipped by 7 bases and J by 0 bases, with 13 bases between them. The CDR3 nucleotides are TGTGCCAGCAATGTTGGAGGGCGTAGCAATCAGCCCCAGCATTTT. Its translation: CASNVGGRSNQPQHF.

This clonotype was observed at least ten times. The chain uses TRBV19 and TRBJ1-1; D call uncertain. Germline CDR1 LNHDA, CDR2 SQIVND (reference sequence). V was trimmed by 3 bases and J by 4 bases, leaving 9 bases between them. This CDR3 comprises 13 residues. The CDR3 sequence: CASSMEWGTEAFF. Here the CDR3 DNA reads TGTGCCAGTAGTATGGAGTGGGGCACTGAAGCTTTCTTT. Supplemented by reference TRBV19 and TRBJ1-1, the full variable domain reads DGGITQSPKYLFRKEGQNVTLSCEQNLNHDAMYWYRQDPGQGLRLIYYSQIVNDFQKGDIAEGYSVSREKKESFPLTVTSAQKNPTAFYLCASSMEWGTEAFFGQGTRLTVV.

The V and J genes are TRBV3-1 and TRBJ1-1, with D possibly matching TRBD1 (5 bases). V lost 9 bases to trimming and J lost 6 bases, with 14 bases between them. Germline loops: CDR1 LGHDT, CDR2 YNNKEL (reference sequence). The CDR3 totals 12 residues. CDR3 amino acids: CASLGEGAEAFF. CDR3 nucleotides: TGTGCCAGTTTGGGGGAGGGCGCTGAAGCTTTCTTT.

As DNA, the CDR3 is TGTGCCAGCAGTTTAAAATTGCGAGTAGCGGGTGGAGAGACCCAGTACTTC. Encoded protein: CASSLKLRVAGGETQYF. The chain has TRBV12-3 or TRBV12-4 and TRBJ2-5, with TRBD2 matching 7 bases. V was pared by 2 bases and J by 4 bases, with 13 bases of the junction left unmatched. This CDR3 contains 17 residues.

This clonotype was seen many times. This chain links TRBV7-2 with TRBJ1-1; D unclear. Between the trimmed V and J ends, which lost 5 bases and 5 bases, there was a span of 12 bases. The CDR3 loop spans 13 amino acids. CDR1 is SGHTA, CDR2 FQGNSA, per germline. CDR3 nucleotides: TGTGCCAGCAGCATTACAGCGGGAACTGAAGCTTTCTTT. Protein sequence: CASSITAGTEAFF.

This chain connects TRBV29-1 to TRBJ2-7; D is possibly TRBD1 (6 bases). V was clipped by 7 bases and J by 2 bases, with 21 bases between them. The CDR3 length is 15 residues. CDR1 SQVTM and CDR2 ANQGSEA come from the germline V gene. The CDR3 DNA reads as TGCAGCGCTAAGGGACCCATCTGGGACACCTACGAGCAGTACTTC. It yields the protein CSAKGPIWDTYEQYF.

The J gene is TRBJ1-2, the V gene TRBV4-3; D uncertain. V dropped 2 bases and J dropped 4 bases, with 14 bases sitting between them. This CDR3 is built from 15 residues. Per the germline V gene, CDR1 is LGHNA and CDR2 is YSLEER. The CDR3 spells CASSQTTEPVYGYTF. The CDR3, as DNA: TGCGCCAGCAGCCAAACAACAGAGCCCGTCTATGGCTACACCTTC.

This clonotype came up many times. This chain links TRBV7-2 with TRBJ2-2, with D uncertain. Germline CDR1 reads SGHTA; CDR2 reads FQGNSA. This CDR3 has 12 amino acids. Trimming cost V 3 bases and J 7 bases, with 6 bases left between them. The CDR3: CASSFWGGELFF. The CDR3 region has the DNA TGTGCCAGCAGCTTTTGGGGCGGGGAGCTGTTTTTT.

This clonotype appeared many times. This sequence joins TRBV10-3 and TRBJ1-5; maybe TRBD1 (5 bases). This CDR3 has 15 amino acids. Trimming shortened V by 5 bases and J by 3 bases, and 14 bases separated the two germline ends. Germline-derived CDR1 and CDR2 are ENHRY and SYGVKD. The CDR3, as DNA: TGTGCCATCAGTCGGCAGGGCCCCAACAATCAGCCCCAGCATTTT. Protein: CAISRQGPNNQPQHF.

This clonotype was seen a handful of times. This chain connects TRBV29-1 to TRBJ1-2; D is ambiguous. With 6 bases removed from V and 6 bases from J, the gap between germline ends came to 14 bases. The germline V gene has CDR1 SQVTM and CDR2 ANQGSEA. CDR3 length: 12 amino acids. In DNA form, the CDR3 reads TGCAGCGTCCCCCATGGAGGAGATGGCTACACCTTC. It encodes CSVPHGGDGYTF. Full variable domain (outside the CDR3, taken from reference TRBV29-1 and TRBJ1-2): SAVISQKPSRDICQRGTSLTIQCQVDSQVTMMFWYRQQPGQSLTLIATANQGSEATYESGFVIDKFPISRPNLTFSTLTVSNMSPEDSSIYLCSVPHGGDGYTFGSGTRLTVV.

This clonotype is labeled medium-sized. V gene TRBV19 combines with J gene TRBJ1-5; D is ambiguous. V lost 0 bases, J lost 1 base, and 4 bases lay in between. The CDR3 runs 14 residues. The germline V gene encodes CDR1 LNHDA and CDR2 SQIVND (reference sequence). In DNA, the CDR3 is TGTGCCAGTAGTATAGACCAGAGCAATCAGCCCCAGCATTTT. Translating it yields CASSIDQSNQPQHF.

Only a few counts were recorded for this clonotype. The V gene is TRBV7-9, the J gene TRBJ2-5, with TRBD2 matching over 8 bases. The CDR3 extends over 16 amino acids. Germline V gene sequence: CDR1 SEHNR, CDR2 FQNEAQ (reference sequence). J lost 3 bases, V lost 1 base, and 7 bases had no gene match. The CDR3 DNA sequence: TGTGCCAGCAGCTTAGGCGGGGGGTTTAATAAAGAGACCCAGTACTTC. As protein: CASSLGGGFNKETQYF.

A few counts support this clonotype. This chain joins TRBV19 and TRBJ2-7; 8 bases line up with TRBD1. The germline V gene has CDR1 LNHDA and CDR2 SQIVND (reference sequence). The CDR3 has 14 amino acids. V lost 10 bases to trimming and J lost 1 base; unmatched junction nucleotides: 9. The CDR3 DNA follows: TGTGCCACCGCCCTTACAGGGGGATCCTACGAGCAGTACTTC. Encoded protein: CATALTGGSYEQYF.

The chain carries TRBV25-1 and TRBJ2-5, with 8 bases fitting TRBD1. Germline loops: CDR1 MGHDK, CDR2 SYGVNS. Trimming took 2 bases from V and 5 from J; bases not matched to a gene: 10. CDR3 length: 16 residues. This CDR3 is CASSELWTGPRETQYF. CDR3 bases: TGTGCCAGCAGTGAACTCTGGACAGGGCCCAGGGAGACCCAGTACTTC.

The V and J genes are TRBV11-2 and TRBJ2-5; 8 bases match TRBD1. After removal of 7 bases from V and 4 bases from J, the junction contained 8 bases not matched to a gene. The germline V gene encodes CDR1 SGHAT and CDR2 FQNNGV. This CDR3 spans 14 amino acids. The CDR3 spells CASKRTGSGETQYF. CDR3 DNA: TGTGCCAGCAAAAGGACAGGGTCGGGAGAGACCCAGTACTTC.

This clonotype was observed many times. The chain couples TRBV14 to TRBJ2-7; 8 bases agree with TRBD2. Per germline, CDR1 SGHDN and CDR2 FVKESK. The length of the CDR3 is 16 residues. The V and J ends lost 1 base and 6 bases, in that order; junction bases with no gene match: 11. CDR3 sequence (DNA): TGTGCCAGCAGCCAAGCGTGGCGGGGGGCAAGAGGCGAGCAGTACTTC. As protein: CASSQAWRGARGEQYF.

The gene calls are TRBV7-2 and TRBJ2-4; 12 bases align to TRBD1. The CDR3 totals 23 residues. V lost 1 base to trimming and J lost 0 bases; unmatched junction nucleotides: 19. Germline assignment: CDR1 SGHTA and CDR2 FQGNSA. The CDR3 DNA is TGTGCCAGCAGCTTAGTTTTCCCACGCTTGAGGGACAGGGGGCTCTTAGCCAAAAACATTCAGTACTTC. This gives the protein CASSLVFPRLRDRGLLAKNIQYF.

This clonotype was recorded many times. This chain joins TRBV5-6 and TRBJ1-4, with D perhaps matching TRBD1 (6 bases). Germline CDR1 SGHDT, CDR2 YYEEEE. This CDR3 is built from 12 residues. Trimming removed 7 bases at V and 8 bases at J, with 12 bases between. The CDR3 coding sequence is TGTGCCAGCGGGACAAGGGCGGAAAAACTGTTTTTT. The encoded protein is CASGTRAEKLFF. The variable domain in full, completed from reference TRBV5-6 and TRBJ1-4, reads DAGVTQSPTHLIKTRGQQVTLRCSPKSGHDTVSWYQQALGQGPQFIFQYYEEEERQRGNFPDRFSGHQFPNYSSELNVNALLLGDSALYLCASGTRAEKLFFGSGTQLSVL.

This clonotype was counted many times. The rearrangement joins TRBV12-3 or TRBV12-4 to TRBJ2-4; 7 bases fit TRBD1. After removal of 6 bases from V and 0 bases from J, the junction contained 8 bases not matched to a gene. This CDR3 is built from 16 residues. This CDR3 is CASSRRQGLAKNIQYF. The CDR3 DNA follows: TGTGCCAGCAGCAGGAGACAGGGATTAGCCAAAAACATTCAGTACTTC.

In its sample, this clonotype was seen many times. The chain uses TRBV6-6 and TRBJ2-7, with no clear D. The CDR3 has 11 residues. Germline CDR1 reads MNHNY; CDR2 reads SVGAGI (reference sequence). V was clipped by 0 bases and J by 7 bases, with 4 bases between them. CDR3 sequence reads: CASSYSSEQYF. The CDR3 DNA reads TGTGCCAGCAGTTACTCGAGTGAGCAGTACTTC.

This clonotype has ten or more counts. The chain joins TRBV7-8 to TRBJ2-3; 10 nucleotides line up with TRBD2. There are 16 residues in the CDR3. Unmatched junction bases numbered 7, after V lost 5 bases and J lost 2 bases. Germline V gene sequence: CDR1 SGHVS, CDR2 FQNEAQ. CDR3 loop: CASSLVSGGYTDTQYF. The DNA for the CDR3 is TGTGCCAGCAGCCTTGTTAGCGGGGGGTACACAGATACGCAGTATTTT. The whole variable domain, filled in from reference TRBV7-8 and TRBJ2-3, reads GAGVSQSPRYKVAKRGQDVALRCDPISGHVSLFWYQQALGQGPEFLTYFQNEAQLDKSGLPSDRFFAERPEGSVSTLKIQRTQQEDSAVYLCASSLVSGGYTDTQYFGPGTRLTVL.

This clonotype appeared a few times. The V and J genes are TRBV6-2 or TRBV6-3 and TRBJ2-1, with TRBD2 identical over 7 bases. CDR3 length equals 16 residues. Germline V CDR1 and CDR2: MNHEY, SVGEGT. Trimming removed 2 bases from V and 9 bases from J; junction bases left unmatched: 13. The CDR3 DNA is TGTGCCAGCAGTTACGGTTCTAGCGGTACCTACGGTGAGCAGTTCTTC. It yields the protein CASSYGSSGTYGEQFF.

This clonotype was counted at least ten times. This chain links TRBV7-7 with TRBJ2-3; unclear D gene. Germline V gene sequence: CDR1 SSHAT, CDR2 FNYEAQ (reference sequence). This CDR3 spans 14 amino acids. Trimming shortened V by 1 base and J by 3 bases, and 8 bases separated the two germline ends. This CDR3 reads CASSLGAWTDTQYF. The DNA for the CDR3 is TGTGCCAGCAGCTTAGGGGCCTGGACAGATACGCAGTATTTT.

This clonotype appeared a few times. This sequence joins TRBV18 and TRBJ2-1; 7 bases agree with TRBD2. V shed 1 base, J shed 0 bases, and the junction held 3 bases outside the gene matches. CDR1 and CDR2 from the germline V gene are KGHSH and LQKENI. This CDR3 has 16 amino acids. The CDR3 DNA sequence: TGTGCCAGCTCACCACGGGAGGGCTACTCCTACAATGAGCAGTTCTTC. Translating gives CASSPREGYSYNEQFF.